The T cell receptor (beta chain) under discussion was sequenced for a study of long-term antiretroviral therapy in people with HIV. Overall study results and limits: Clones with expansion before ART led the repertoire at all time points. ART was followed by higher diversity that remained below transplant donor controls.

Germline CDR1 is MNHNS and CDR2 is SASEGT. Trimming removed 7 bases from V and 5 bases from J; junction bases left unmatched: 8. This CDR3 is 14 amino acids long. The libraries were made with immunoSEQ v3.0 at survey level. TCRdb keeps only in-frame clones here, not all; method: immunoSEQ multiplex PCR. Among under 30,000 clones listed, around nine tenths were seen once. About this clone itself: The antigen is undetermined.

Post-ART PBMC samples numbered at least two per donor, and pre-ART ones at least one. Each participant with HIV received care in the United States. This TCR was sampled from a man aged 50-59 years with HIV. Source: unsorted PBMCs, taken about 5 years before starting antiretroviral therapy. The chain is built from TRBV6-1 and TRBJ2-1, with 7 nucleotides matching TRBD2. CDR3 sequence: CASIRAGTHNEQFF. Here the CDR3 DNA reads TGTGCCAGCATCAGAGCGGGGACCCACAATGAGCAGTTCTTC.